The next 14 T cell receptor beta chains were all read from a single sample in a study of beta chain features in type 1 diabetes. Study-wide points: Among patients with Type 1 diabetes, TCRB CDR3s were moderately but significantly shorter in every one of the four CD4+ subsets.

No antigens are known for them. The sequenced template was cDNA made from the entire isolated RNA. Repertoires were generated with immunoSEQ multiplex PCR, while TCRdb's copy carries only in-frame clones and drops some. This repertoire shows about 650,000 clones, 9.5% to 15% found once; its top ten account for 0.095% to 0.15%. The sequenced material came from naive CD4+ T cells from blood. These receptors were obtained from a man aged 25 to 45 with type 1 diabetes.

This clone appeared a single time. The V call is TRBV5-1, the J call TRBJ2-1; 9 nucleotides line up with TRBD1. The CDR3 is made up of 16 amino acids. The V gene end was trimmed by 4 bases and the J gene end by 3 bases; junction bases not matched to a gene: 8. In germline, CDR1 is SGHRS, CDR2 YFSETQ. This CDR3 is CASSILPGQGYNEQFF. CDR3 bases: TGCGCCAGCAGCATCCTCCCGGGACAGGGCTACAATGAGCAGTTCTTC.

This chain joins TRBV27 and TRBJ2-1; possible D gene TRBD2, 7 bases. Trimming shortened V by 2 bases and J by 9 bases, and 20 bases separated the two germline ends. This CDR3 contains 16 residues. Per germline, CDR1 MNHEY and CDR2 SMNVEV (reference sequence). The CDR3 loop is CASSLLSDSGGCEQFF. CDR3 nucleotide sequence: TGTGCCAGCAGTTTACTCTCGGATTCGGGGGGCTGTGAGCAGTTCTTC.

The chain is built from TRBV7-9 and TRBJ1-2; weak D call: TRBD1 (5 bases). Looked up from germline, CDR1 is SEHNR and CDR2 is FQNEAQ (reference sequence). Trimming stripped 3 bases from V and 7 bases from J, with 18 bases between. The CDR3 covers 15 residues. CDR3 sequence: CASSLISGSSAGYTF. Written as DNA, the CDR3 is TGTGCCAGCAGCTTGATTTCAGGGTCTTCGGCTGGCTACACCTTC.

This clone appeared a few times. This chain joins TRBV2 and TRBJ1-2; D remains ambiguous. The CDR3 length is 14 residues. The germline V and J ends were trimmed by 4 bases and 6 bases, with 15 bases remaining between them. Looked up from germline, CDR1 is SNHLY and CDR2 is FYNNEI. The CDR3 coding sequence is TGTGCCAGCAGTGGGATAAGCTTGAACGATGGCTACACCTTC. Translated: CASSGISLNDGYTF. Variable domain in full (rest from reference TRBV2 and TRBJ1-2): EPEVTQTPSHQVTQMGQEVILRCVPISNHLYFYWYRQILGQKVEFLVSFYNNEISEKSEIFDDQFSVERPDGSNFTLKIRSTKLEDSAMYFCASSGISLNDGYTFGSGTRLTVV.

The chain recombines TRBV25-1 with TRBJ2-1, with TRBD2 matching over 9 bases. CDR1 and CDR2 from the germline V gene are MGHDK and SYGVNS. This CDR3 contains 16 residues. After removal of 1 base from V and 2 bases from J, the junction contained 3 bases not matched to a gene. CDR3 DNA: TGTGCCAGCAGTGAATTGCCTAGCGGGACCTACAATGAGCAGTTCTTC. Translated: CASSELPSGTYNEQFF. Drawing the rest from reference TRBV25-1 and TRBJ2-1, the complete variable domain is EADIYQTPRYLVIGTGKKITLECSQTMGHDKMYWYQQDPGMELHLIHYSYGVNSTEKGDLSSESTVSRIRTEHFPLTLESARPSHTSQYLCASSELPSGTYNEQFFGPGTRLTVL.

The V and J genes are TRBV7-3 and TRBJ2-7; the D call may be TRBD1 or TRBD2 (5 bases each). The CDR3 sequence is 14 residues long. V was shortened by 5 bases and J by 5 bases, with 16 bases between the two germline ends. CDR1 is SGHTA, CDR2 FQGTGA, per germline. The CDR3 spells CASSPDRDVHEQYF. The CDR3 nucleotides read TGTGCCAGCAGCCCCGATCGGGACGTTCACGAGCAGTACTTC.

The chain couples TRBV11-2 to TRBJ1-6; D is ambiguous. Per germline, CDR1 SGHAT and CDR2 FQNNGV. V lost 6 bases, J lost 10 bases, and 19 bases lay in between. The CDR3 length is 15 residues. DNA of the CDR3: TGTGCCAGCAGTCAACTTTTTGGGGAAGGCTCACCCCTCCACTTT. Translation: CASSQLFGEGSPLHF. Full variable domain (missing parts from reference TRBV11-2 and TRBJ1-6): EAGVAQSPRYKIIEKRQSVAFWCNPISGHATLYWYQQILGQGPKLLIQFQNNGVVDDSQLPKDRFSAERLKGVDSTLKIQPAKLEDSAVYLCASSQLFGEGSPLHFGNGTRLTVT.

J is TRBJ1-5 and V is TRBV6-5; no definite D call. CDR1 and CDR2 from the germline V gene are MNHEY and SVGAGI. The V end was cut by 5 bases, the J end by 9 bases, with 14 bases between. The CDR3 length is 13 residues. In DNA form, the CDR3 reads TGTGCCAGCAGTGTTCGACCTCCACCGCCCCAGCATTTT. This translates into CASSVRPPPPQHF.

The chain combines TRBV30 with TRBJ1-4, with TRBD1 identical over 9 bases. The CDR3 length is 18 residues. Germline CDR1 reads GTSNPN; CDR2 reads SVGIG (reference sequence). V was clipped by 2 bases and J by 3 bases; unmatched bases: 13. This CDR3 reads CAWSTGTGISVSNEKLFF. The CDR3 coding sequence is TGTGCCTGGAGTACAGGGACAGGGATATCGGTTTCTAATGAAAAACTGTTTTTT.

CDR3 coding DNA: TGTGCCAGCAGTTACTCGAAGGCCACTTCCTACGAGCAGTACTTC. Its protein product is CASSYSKATSYEQYF. The chain employs TRBV6-5 and TRBJ2-7; no clear D gene. V was shortened by 0 bases and J by 1 base, with 10 bases between the two germline ends. The CDR3 extends over 15 amino acids. Germline values: CDR1 MNHEY, CDR2 SVGAGI.

The gene calls are TRBV5-1 and TRBJ2-6, with D possibly TRBD2 on 6 matching bases. V lost 2 bases and J 0 bases, leaving 12 bases between the germline ends. The CDR3 is made up of 17 amino acids. Germline lookup yields CDR1 SGHRS and CDR2 YFSETQ. CDR3 amino acids: CASSLLEGPSGANVLTF. The CDR3 DNA reads TGCGCCAGCAGCTTACTGGAGGGACCCTCTGGGGCCAACGTCCTGACTTTC.

A few counts support this clone. The chain joins TRBV5-1 to TRBJ2-3, with 7 nucleotides matching TRBD1. V trimming: 3 bases; J trimming: 2 bases; junction bases outside the gene matches: 6. The CDR3 totals 15 residues. CDR1 SGHRS and CDR2 YFSETQ come from the germline V gene. CDR3 sequence (DNA): TGCGCCAGCAGCTGGACAGGCCCCCCCACAGATACGCAGTATTTT. It specifies CASSWTGPPTDTQYF. The variable domain in full, with the rest retrieved from reference TRBV5-1 and TRBJ2-3, is KAGVTQTPRYLIKTRGQQVTLSCSPISGHRSVSWYQQTPGQGLQFLFEYFSETQRNKGNFPGRFSGRQFSNSRSEMNVSTLELGDSALYLCASSWTGPPTDTQYFGPGTRLTVL.

This clone was seen a few times. V gene TRBV14 combines with J gene TRBJ2-5; no reliable D call. Germline V gene data show CDR1 as SGHDN and CDR2 as FVKESK. This CDR3 is built from 13 residues. V dropped 4 bases and J dropped 5 bases, with 11 bases sitting between them. The chain's CDR3 is CASSLVPHETQYF. CDR3 sequence (DNA): TGTGCCAGCAGCCTAGTGCCCCACGAGACCCAGTACTTC.

Note on this clone: The same CDR3 also results from other DNA sequences found in this sample. This CDR3 is CASSPDSGANVLTF. The CDR3 DNA follows: TGTGCCAGCTCACCGGACAGCGGGGCCAACGTCCTGACTTTC. V and J are TRBV18 and TRBJ2-6; tentatively, D is TRBD1 (6 bases). This CDR3 contains 14 residues. Germline V gene sequence: CDR1 KGHSH, CDR2 LQKENI. V lost 3 bases and J lost 4, with 7 bases in between.